This TCR beta chain was sequenced for a study of shared clonotypes between healthy human individuals. Each replicate PCR on the sorted subsets used 200 ng DNA (around 30,000 T cell genomes). Original handling: Filtering differed since immunoSEQ provided only junctions, with no quality scores. The method was immunoSEQ multiplex PCR; TCRdb's version includes in-frame clones alone and lacks a portion of them. V, J and clone size are those of that table, while D and trimming were read from the DNA. In the table there are approximately 1,500,000 clones, 95% to 99% of which are singletons. Trimming pared 5 bases from V and 7 bases from J, leaving 13 bases between. CDR1 and CDR2 (germline): SGHTA, FQGNSA. This CDR3 has 13 residues.

The rearrangement joins TRBV7-2 to TRBJ2-3; D gene ambiguous. The TCR comes from a young man in good health. The sample was naive CD4+ T cells sorted from blood. This sample's subset: CD45RA+ positively selected. Here the CDR3 reads CASSPYVVNTQYF. The CDR3, as DNA: TGTGCCAGCAGCCCCTACGTAGTGAATACGCAGTATTTT.